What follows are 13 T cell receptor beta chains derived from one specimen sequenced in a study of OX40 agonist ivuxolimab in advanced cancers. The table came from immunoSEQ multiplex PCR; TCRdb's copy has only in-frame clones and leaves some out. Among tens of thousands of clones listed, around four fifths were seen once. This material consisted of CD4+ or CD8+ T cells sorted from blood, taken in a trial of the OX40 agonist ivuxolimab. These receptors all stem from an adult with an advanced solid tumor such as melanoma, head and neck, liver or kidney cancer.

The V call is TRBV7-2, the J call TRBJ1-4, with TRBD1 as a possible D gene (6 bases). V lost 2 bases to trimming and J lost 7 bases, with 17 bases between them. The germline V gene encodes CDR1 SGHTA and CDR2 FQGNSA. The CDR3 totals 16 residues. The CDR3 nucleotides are TGTGCCAGCAGCTTATATGCCAGGGGTGAGATTGAAAAACTGTTTTTT. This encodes CASSLYARGEIEKLFF. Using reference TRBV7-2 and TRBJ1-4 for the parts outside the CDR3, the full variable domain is GAGVSQSPSNKVTEKGKDVELRCDPISGHTALYWYRQSLGQGLEFLIYFQGNSAPDKSGLPSDRFSAERTGGSVSTLTIQRTQQEDSAVYLCASSLYARGEIEKLFFGSGTQLSVL.

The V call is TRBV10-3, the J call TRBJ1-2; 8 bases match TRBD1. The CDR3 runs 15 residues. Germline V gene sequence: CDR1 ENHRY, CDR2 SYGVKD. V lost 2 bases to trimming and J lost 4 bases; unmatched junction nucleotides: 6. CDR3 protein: CAISEQGTGPYGYTF. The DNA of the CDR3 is TGTGCCATCAGTGAGCAGGGGACAGGTCCCTATGGCTACACCTTC.

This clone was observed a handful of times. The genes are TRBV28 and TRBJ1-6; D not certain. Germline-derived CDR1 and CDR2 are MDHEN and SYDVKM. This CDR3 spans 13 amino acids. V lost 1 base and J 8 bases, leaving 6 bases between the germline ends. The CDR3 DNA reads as TGTGCCAGCAGTTTATTCGGGGATTCACCCCTCCACTTT. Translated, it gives CASSLFGDSPLHF.

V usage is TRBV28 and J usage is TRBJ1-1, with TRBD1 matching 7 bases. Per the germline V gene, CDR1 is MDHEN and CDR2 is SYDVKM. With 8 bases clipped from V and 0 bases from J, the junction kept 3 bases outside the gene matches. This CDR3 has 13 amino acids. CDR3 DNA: TGTGCCAGCGGGGACAGTCTGAACACTGAAGCTTTCTTT. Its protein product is CASGDSLNTEAFF. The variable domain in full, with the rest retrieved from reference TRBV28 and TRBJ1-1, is DVKVTQSSRYLVKRTGEKVFLECVQDMDHENMFWYRQDPGLGLRLIYFSYDVKMKEKGDIPEGYSVSREKKERFSLILESASTNQTSMYLCASGDSLNTEAFFGQGTRLTVV.

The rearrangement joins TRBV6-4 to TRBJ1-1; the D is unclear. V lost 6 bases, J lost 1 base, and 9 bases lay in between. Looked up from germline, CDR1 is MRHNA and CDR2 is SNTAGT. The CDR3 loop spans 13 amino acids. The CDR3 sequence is CASRGGGNTEAFF. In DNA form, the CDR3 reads TGTGCCAGCAGGGGCGGTGGGAACACTGAAGCTTTCTTT.

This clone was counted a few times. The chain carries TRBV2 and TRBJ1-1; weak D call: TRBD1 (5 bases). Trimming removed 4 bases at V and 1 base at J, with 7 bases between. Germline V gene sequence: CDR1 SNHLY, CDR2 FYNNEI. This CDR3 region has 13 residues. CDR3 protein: CASSGTRNTEAFF. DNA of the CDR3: TGTGCCAGCAGTGGGACACGGAACACTGAAGCTTTCTTT.

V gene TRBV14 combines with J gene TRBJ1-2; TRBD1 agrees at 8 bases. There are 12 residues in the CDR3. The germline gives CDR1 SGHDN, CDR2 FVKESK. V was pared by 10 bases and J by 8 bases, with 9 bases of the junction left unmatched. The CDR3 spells CATAGGQEGYTF. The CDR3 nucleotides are TGTGCCACCGCGGGGGGACAGGAAGGCTACACCTTC. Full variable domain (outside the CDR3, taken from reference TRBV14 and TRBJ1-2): EAGVTQFPSHSVIEKGQTVTLRCDPISGHDNLYWYRRVMGKEIKFLLHFVKESKQDESGMPNNRFLAERTGGTYSTLKVQPAELEDSGVYFCATAGGQEGYTFGSGTRLTVV.

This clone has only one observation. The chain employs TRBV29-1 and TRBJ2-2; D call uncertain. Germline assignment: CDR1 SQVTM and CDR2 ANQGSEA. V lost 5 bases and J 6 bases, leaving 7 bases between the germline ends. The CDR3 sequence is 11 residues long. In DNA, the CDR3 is TGCAGCGTTTCAGAACCCGGGGAGCTGTTTTTT. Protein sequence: CSVSEPGELFF.

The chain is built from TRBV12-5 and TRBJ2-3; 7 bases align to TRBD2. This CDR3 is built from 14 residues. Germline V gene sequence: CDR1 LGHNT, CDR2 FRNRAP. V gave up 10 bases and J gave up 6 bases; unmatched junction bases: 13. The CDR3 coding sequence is TGTGCTACCAGTAGCGGACTAGTACGTGATACGCAGTATTTT. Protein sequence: CATSSGLVRDTQYF.

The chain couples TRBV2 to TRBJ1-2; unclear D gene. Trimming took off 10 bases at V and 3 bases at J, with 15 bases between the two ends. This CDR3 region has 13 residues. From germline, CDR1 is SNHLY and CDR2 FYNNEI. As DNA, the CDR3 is TGTGCCACCCATCAAGTCGAGGACTATGGCTACACCTTC. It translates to CATHQVEDYGYTF.

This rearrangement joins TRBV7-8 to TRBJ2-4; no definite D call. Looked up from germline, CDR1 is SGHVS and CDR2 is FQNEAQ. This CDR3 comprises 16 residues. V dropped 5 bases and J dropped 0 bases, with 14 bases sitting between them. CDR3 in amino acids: CASSLGRALAKNIQYF. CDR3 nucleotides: TGTGCCAGCAGCCTTGGGCGTGCGCTAGCCAAAAACATTCAGTACTTC.

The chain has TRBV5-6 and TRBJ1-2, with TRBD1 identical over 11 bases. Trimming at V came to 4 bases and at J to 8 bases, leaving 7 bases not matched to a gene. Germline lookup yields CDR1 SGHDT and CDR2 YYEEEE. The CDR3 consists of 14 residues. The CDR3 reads CASSPGQGAGGYTF. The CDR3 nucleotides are TGTGCCAGCAGCCCAGGACAGGGGGCTGGAGGCTACACCTTC.

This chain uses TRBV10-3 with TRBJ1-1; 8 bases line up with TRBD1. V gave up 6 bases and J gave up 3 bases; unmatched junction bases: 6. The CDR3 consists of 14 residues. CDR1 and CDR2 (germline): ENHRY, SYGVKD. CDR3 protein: CAISPQGGDTEAFF. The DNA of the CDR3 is TGTGCCATCAGCCCACAGGGGGGGGACACTGAAGCTTTCTTT.